This T cell receptor (beta chain) came from a study of cytomegalovirus exposure and HLA in healthy donors. Study results and caveats: Cytomegalovirus association was listed for 150 to 200 TCR beta chains. Researchers had no immune exposure information except CMV serostatus available.

A word on this clone: What it binds is not known. Its ends do not fully match the called genes, so a read error is possible.

This PCR relied on a set of 60 Vbeta primers and 13 Jbeta primers. This table comes from immunoSEQ multiplex PCR, and its TCRdb copy is limited to in-frame clones, with some not included. This sample carries roughly 140,000 clones, about 79% of them seen once, and the ten largest clones take approximately 0.66%. Germline-derived CDR1 and CDR2 are MNHNS and SASEGT. The CDR3 length is 14 residues. Sequencing used PBMCs. This TCR was recovered from a male donor in good health and CMV-seronegative. The gene calls are TRBV6-1 and TRBJ2-7, with no clear D. The CDR3 DNA is TGTGCCAGCAGTGAAGCCCCCTGGGCAGTACTTGGGCCCTTC. It translates to CASSEAPWAVLGPF.